Listed below are T cell receptor beta chains from one sample, sequenced in a study of control samples from healthy donors and cancer patients. Some clones are missing from TCRdb's copy, which holds only in-frame ones; the method was immunoSEQ multiplex PCR. The table has some 74,000 clones, 70% to 90% seen once. The sequenced sample consisted of blood. The receptors shown here come from a woman aged 50 to 60 in good health. The CDR3 runs from the conserved cysteine through the conserved F or W. The D gene is left open where the match is weak. The listing skips clone size in some rows; elsewhere it reads once, few, many or a size class.

D	V	J	length	size	DNA	CDR3
-	TRBV2	TRBJ1-5	16	-	TGTGCCAGCAGTCAGGGGCCGGTCCTTAGCAATCAGCCCCAGCATTTT	CASSQGPVLSNQPQHF
-	TRBV11-2	TRBJ1-1	13	-	TGTGCCAGCAGCTTCATCATGAACACTGAAGCTTTCTTT	CASSFIMNTEAFF
-	TRBV7-2	TRBJ2-1	13	-	TGTGCCAGCAGCGGACCAGGGGATTCATGGCAGTTCTTC	CASSGPGDSWQFF
-	TRBV30	TRBJ2-1	12	-	TGTGCCTGGAATAGGGGCTCTATTGAGCAGTTCTTC	CAWNRGSIEQFF
-	TRBV7-2	TRBJ1-3	15	-	TGTGCCAGCAGCCTGCTCGGCTTGGGGGGAAACACCATATATTTT	CASSLLGLGGNTIYF
-	TRBV29-1	TRBJ2-2	13	-	TGCAGCGTTGAAGGGGGGGCCGCCGGGGAGCTGTTTTTT	CSVEGGAAGELFF
-	TRBV2	TRBJ1-2	14	once	TGTGCCAGCAGGGGGGACGGTTCTAACTATGGCTACACCTTC	CASRGDGSNYGYTF
-	TRBV6-1	TRBJ2-3	12	-	TGTGCCAGCAGTGATCGGTCGGATACGCAGTATTTT	CASSDRSDTQYF
-	TRBV5-6	TRBJ2-3	13	-	TGTGCCAGCAGCTTCCAGGGAACAGATACGCAGTATTTT	CASSFQGTDTQYF
-	TRBV11-2	TRBJ2-2	14	-	TGTGCCAGCAGACTACCAGGGGCTTCTGGGGAGCTGTTTTTT	CASRLPGASGELFF
-	TRBV29-1	TRBJ2-7	13	-	TGCAGCGTTGAAGAGGGAGGTAGCTACGAGCAGTACTTC	CSVEEGGSYEQYF
TRBD2	TRBV6-6	TRBJ2-3	13	-	TGTGCCAGCAGGGGGGGGTTCGCAGATACGCAGTATTTT	CASRGGFADTQYF
TRBD1	TRBV5-1	TRBJ1-6	15	-	TGCGCCAGCAGCTCCTCCGGGACAGATAATTCACCCCTCCACTTT	CASSSSGTDNSPLHF
-	TRBV6-5	TRBJ1-1	13	once	TGTGCCAGCAGGCCAGACTCGAACACTGAAGCTTTCTTT	CASRPDSNTEAFF
-	TRBV5-1	TRBJ2-2	14	-	TGCGCCAGCAGCTTGGACCCAAACACCGGGGAGCTGTTTTTT	CASSLDPNTGELFF
TRBD1	TRBV14	TRBJ1-4	17	-	TGTGCCAGCAGTCACGGGAACAGGGGGATAATGGGTGAAAAACTGTTTTTT	CASSHGNRGIMGEKLFF
-	TRBV7-9	TRBJ1-2	16	-	TGTGCCAGCAGCTTAGAAATTCTGGGGCCTAACTATGGCTACACCTTC	CASSLEILGPNYGYTF
-	TRBV5-1	TRBJ1-3	15	-	TGCGCCAGCAGCCCAGGACCGTCCTCTGGAAACACCATATATTTT	CASSPGPSSGNTIYF
TRBD1	TRBV30	TRBJ1-2	16	-	TGTGCCTGGTCTCCAGTTCAGGGGGTACCAATCTATGGCTACACCTTC	CAWSPVQGVPIYGYTF
-	TRBV25-1	TRBJ1-1	15	-	TGTGCCAGCAGGGAAGAAGTCGGGGGCTGGACTGAAGCTTTCTTT	CASREEVGGWTEAFF
-	TRBV5-1	TRBJ1-2	13	-	TGCGCCAGCAGCTTGGGCAGGAACTATGGCTACACCTTC	CASSLGRNYGYTF
-	TRBV5-6	TRBJ1-1	14	-	TGTGCCAGCAGCTACCGGGGCATGAACACTGAAGCTTTCTTT	CASSYRGMNTEAFF
TRBD2	TRBV7-9	TRBJ2-5	16	once	TGTGCCAGCAGCAGACCGGGACTAGCGGATCAAGAGACCCAGTACTTC	CASSRPGLADQETQYF
TRBD1	TRBV5-1	TRBJ2-2	14	-	TGCGCCAGTACTCGGACAGGGGACACCGGGGAGCTGTTTTTT	CASTRTGDTGELFF
TRBD2	TRBV5-4	TRBJ2-3	16	-	TGTGCCAGCAGCTTGGGAGCGGGGCTCAGCACAGATACGCAGTATTTT	CASSLGAGLSTDTQYF
-	TRBV30	TRBJ1-1	14	once	TGTGCCTGGAGTGTCCCCCCCGGCTACACTGAAGCTTTCTTT	CAWSVPPGYTEAFF
-	TRBV28	TRBJ1-4	12	-	TGTGCCAGCAAATCAACTAATGAAAAACTGTTTTTT	CASKSTNEKLFF
-	TRBV7-9	TRBJ1-6	13	-	TGTGCCAGCAGCTTGGGGGGGGTTTCACCCCTCCACTTT	CASSLGGVSPLHF
TRBD1	TRBV4-2	TRBJ1-6	17	-	TGTGCCAGCAGCCAAGAAAAGAAGGGGACAGGGGATTCACCCCTCCACTTT	CASSQEKKGTGDSPLHF
TRBD1	TRBV19	TRBJ1-4	13	-	TGTGCCAGTAGTTCAAGGGGGCGGGAAAAACTGTTTTTT	CASSSRGREKLFF
TRBD2	TRBV11-2	TRBJ2-1	15	-	TGTGCCAGCAGCGGACTAGCGGGGTCTCTCAATGAGCAGTTCTTC	CASSGLAGSLNEQFF
-	TRBV7-2	TRBJ2-3	15	-	TGTGCCAGCAGCTCCCAGGGGGGCCACACAGATACGCAGTATTTT	CASSSQGGHTDTQYF
TRBD1	TRBV5-1	TRBJ2-2	15	-	TGCGCCAGCAGAAGACAGGGGGAAAGCACCGGGGAGCTGTTTTTT	CASRRQGESTGELFF
-	TRBV6-4	TRBJ1-2	14	once	TGTGCCAGCAGTGATCAGGGTTTCCTCGGCGGCTACACCTTC	CASSDQGFLGGYTF
TRBD1	TRBV10-3	TRBJ2-6	17	-	TGTGCCATAAAGGGGGACAGGGTGCTCGCTGGGGCCAACGTCCTGACTTTC	CAIKGDRVLAGANVLTF
-	TRBV6-2/TRBV6-3	TRBJ1-5	12	-	TGTGCCAGCAGTTACTCATTCCAGCCCCAGCATTTT	CASSYSFQPQHF
-	TRBV3-1/TRBV3-2	TRBJ1-6	12	-	TGTGCCAGCAGCCAAGATTCCTCACCCCTCCACTTT	CASSQDSSPLHF
-	TRBV7-9	TRBJ2-1	15	-	TGTGCCAGCAGCCCCCTGGAAGGGGCCAGTATTGAGCAGTTCTTC	CASSPLEGASIEQFF
-	TRBV5-1	TRBJ2-2	14	-	TGCGCCAGCAGCTCACCCACAGGGTCCGGGGAGCTGTTTTTT	CASSSPTGSGELFF
TRBD2	TRBV3-1/TRBV3-2	TRBJ2-1	13	few	TGTGCCAGCAGCCAGCTAGCGGGGGATGAGCAGTTCTTC	CASSQLAGDEQFF
-	TRBV7-9	TRBJ1-1	13	-	TGTGCCAGCAGCTTCGAGGAGGTTAGTGAAGCTTTCTTT	CASSFEEVSEAFF
TRBD2	TRBV24-1	TRBJ2-1	14	-	TGTGCCACCAGTGCCGCGGGGGGGCGTGATGAGCAGTTCTTC	CATSAAGGRDEQFF
-	TRBV12-3/TRBV12-4	TRBJ1-1	12	-	TGTGCCAGCGGCAGGGGCTCCCCTGAAGCTTTCTTT	CASGRGSPEAFF
TRBD1	TRBV10-3	TRBJ1-1	13	-	TGTGCCATCAGTGAGTCGATGGGACAGGGAGCTTTCTTT	CAISESMGQGAFF
TRBD1	TRBV6-1	TRBJ1-2	14	-	TGTGCCAGCAGTGAAGAGGACAGGGTAGGAGGCTACACCTTC	CASSEEDRVGGYTF
-	TRBV6-1	TRBJ2-3	15	-	TGTGCCAGCAGTGAGGAGGGGGGTTTCACAGATACGCAGTATTTT	CASSEEGGFTDTQYF
-	TRBV7-9	TRBJ1-2	14	few	TGTGCCAGCAGCGACCAGACAGAGAGCTATGGCTACACCTTC	CASSDQTESYGYTF
TRBD2	TRBV4-2	TRBJ2-1	19	-	TGTGCCAGCAGCCAAGGTGCCGGGGGGGCTTATGTCTCCTACAATGAGCAGTTCTTC	CASSQGAGGAYVSYNEQFF
TRBD1	TRBV4-1	TRBJ1-6	15	few	TGCGCCAGCAGCCAACTAGGACAGGGCTGGTCACCCCTCCACTTT	CASSQLGQGWSPLHF
-	TRBV6-6	TRBJ1-2	13	-	TGTGCCAGTTTCCAGGCCCCTAACTATGGCTACACCTTC	CASFQAPNYGYTF
-	TRBV29-1	TRBJ1-2	12	-	TGCAGCACTACTGAAGAAGGCTATGGCTACACCTTC	CSTTEEGYGYTF
-	TRBV5-6	TRBJ1-2	14	-	TGTGCCAGCAGCTTGGGCGGGAAGAACTATGGCTACACCTTC	CASSLGGKNYGYTF
-	TRBV7-6	TRBJ1-2	19	-	TGTGCCAGCAGCCTCATATGGGGGGGGCAGGGGCCGAATCCCTATGGCTACACCTTC	CASSLIWGGQGPNPYGYTF
-	TRBV2	TRBJ2-3	14	-	TGTGCCAGCAGGGGTCAGGGGGGGACAGATACGCAGTATTTT	CASRGQGGTDTQYF
TRBD2	TRBV6-4	TRBJ2-2	14	-	TGTGCCAGCAAAGCGGGGGGTAACACCGGGGAGCTGTTTTTT	CASKAGGNTGELFF
-	TRBV19	TRBJ1-2	12	-	TGTGCCAGTAGTGATGGACAGAGGTGGTACACCTTC	CASSDGQRWYTF
TRBD1	TRBV2	TRBJ2-1	14	-	TGTGCCAGCAATGCCGGGACAGGGGGCCTTGAGCAGTTCTTC	CASNAGTGGLEQFF